Listed here are 28 T cell receptor beta chains from one sample, sequenced in a study of technical replicates of blood from several donors. Produced via immunoSEQ multiplex PCR; TCRdb's table is partial and in-frame only. The table has tens of thousands of clones, about 88% seen once; the top ten hold about 4.8%. The sample comprised PBMCs. These receptors were collected from a human donor in good health. Some clones in this sample may be carry-over from other donors' samples.

The DNA of the CDR3 is TGCGCCAGCAGCCAAGGGACAGGGCTACAGCCCCAGCATTTT. Protein: CASSQGTGLQPQHF. V and J are TRBV4-1 and TRBJ1-5, with 8 bases matching TRBD1. The CDR3 spans 14 residues. V trimming: 1 base; J trimming: 7 bases; junction bases outside the gene matches: 3. CDR1 is MGHRA and CDR2 is YSYEKL in the germline V gene.

The chain uses TRBV19 and TRBJ2-5, with TRBD2 matching over 13 bases. J was trimmed by 4 bases and V by 3 bases; bases with no gene match: 5. The CDR3 totals 16 residues. Germline CDR1 reads LNHDA; CDR2 reads SQIVND (reference sequence). DNA of the CDR3: TGTGCCAGTAGTATCGGACTAGCGGGAGTTGTAGAGACCCAGTACTTC. Its translation is CASSIGLAGVVETQYF.

V and J are TRBV14 and TRBJ1-2; tentative D call: TRBD1 (6 bases). The CDR3 length is 13 residues. CDR1 SGHDN and CDR2 FVKESK come from the germline V gene. Trimming pared 1 base from V and 7 bases from J, leaving 10 bases between. The CDR3 sequence: CASSQAGAGGYTF. CDR3 coding DNA: TGTGCCAGCAGCCAAGCAGGGGCTGGTGGCTACACCTTC.

The V and J genes are TRBV27 and TRBJ2-7, with TRBD1 as a possible D gene (6 bases). The CDR3 has 15 residues. Germline CDR1 reads MNHEY; CDR2 reads SMNVEV (reference sequence). V was trimmed by 3 bases and J by 4 bases, leaving 16 bases between them. Written as DNA, the CDR3 is TGTGCCAGCAGTTTTAAGGGGGAGCTTTGGTACGAGCAGTACTTC. Encoded protein: CASSFKGELWYEQYF.

The rearrangement links TRBV6-6 to TRBJ2-5, with TRBD1 identical over 10 bases. This CDR3 is built from 14 residues. The trim removed 5 bases at V and 3 bases at J, leaving 3 bases unmatched. Germline CDR1 reads MNHNY; CDR2 reads SVGAGI (reference sequence). The CDR3 protein is CASSPGTGEETQYF. DNA of the CDR3: TGTGCCAGCAGTCCCGGGACAGGGGAAGAGACCCAGTACTTC.

The genes are TRBV7-9 and TRBJ1-2; tentative D call: TRBD1 (6 bases). Trimming took off 4 bases at V and 4 bases at J, with 13 bases between the two ends. The CDR3 is made up of 14 amino acids. Germline CDR1 and CDR2: SEHNR and FQNEAQ (reference sequence). The CDR3 region has the DNA TGTGCCAGCAGCTCGTCCTGGGACACCTATGGCTACACCTTC. Its protein is CASSSSWDTYGYTF.

This chain joins TRBV7-9 and TRBJ2-7; D is unresolved. CDR1 and CDR2 from the germline V gene are SEHNR and FQNEAQ (reference sequence). Trimming pared 8 bases from V and 2 bases from J, leaving 10 bases between. The CDR3 runs to 12 residues. The CDR3 nucleotides are TGTGCCAGCCGATCAACTACCTACGAGCAGTACTTC. Translated: CASRSTTYEQYF.

In this sample, this clone turned up once. The chain combines TRBV6-6 with TRBJ1-2; 8 bases match TRBD1. This CDR3 spans 15 amino acids. Germline trimming cut 6 bases from V and 4 bases from J; bases unmatched to any gene: 10. CDR1 and CDR2 (germline): MNHNY, SVGAGI (reference sequence). The DNA for the CDR3 is TGTGCCAGCAGGGACATGACAGGGGACTCCTATGGCTACACCTTC. Translation gives CASRDMTGDSYGYTF.

This clone was observed a single time. This chain joins TRBV4-2 and TRBJ1-2; the D is unclear. V lost 4 bases, J lost 0 bases, and 12 bases lay in between. Germline V gives CDR1 LGHNA, CDR2 YNFKEQ. The length of the CDR3 is 15 residues. As DNA, the CDR3 is TGTGCCAGCAGCCCGGTTGACGGAGCTAACTATGGCTACACCTTC. Amino acid sequence: CASSPVDGANYGYTF.

The genes are TRBV7-9 and TRBJ1-1, with D unresolved. Looked up from germline, CDR1 is SEHNR and CDR2 is FQNEAQ (reference sequence). The ends were cut back, 6 bases at V and 0 bases at J, with 11 bases in the middle. The length of the CDR3 is 14 residues. This CDR3 is CASSKSPMNTEAFF. CDR3 coding DNA: TGTGCCAGCAGTAAGAGTCCGATGAACACTGAAGCTTTCTTT.

The genes are TRBV2 and TRBJ2-2; D is undetermined. In germline, CDR1 is SNHLY, CDR2 FYNNEI. With 4 bases removed from V and 1 base from J, the gap between germline ends came to 13 bases. The CDR3 consists of 16 residues. CDR3: CASSGFNPGNTGELFF. The CDR3 DNA reads as TGTGCCAGCAGTGGATTTAACCCAGGGAACACCGGGGAGCTGTTTTTT.

Regarding this clone: Because the CDR3's place on the DNA is in doubt, the DNA is left out and the CDR3 is given as listed by TCRdb. The rearrangement joins TRBV21-1 to TRBJ2-7; the table calls TRBD1, which could not be checked here. TRBV21-1 represents a pseudogene. The CDR3 has 17 amino acids, counting both end residues. CDR3: CASSKTWGQGISYEQYF.

This chain connects TRBV29-1 to TRBJ2-5; D remains ambiguous. The V gene lost 5 bases and the J gene lost 4 bases, with 11 bases spanning the gap. This CDR3 region has 12 residues. CDR1 is SQVTM, CDR2 ANQGSEA, per germline. The CDR3 loop is CSVSTGGETQYF. The CDR3 DNA reads as TGCAGCGTTTCAACGGGTGGAGAGACCCAGTACTTC.

This chain connects TRBV29-1 to TRBJ2-1, with 9 bases identical to TRBD2. V was pared by 1 base and J by 4 bases, with 5 bases of the junction left unmatched. This CDR3 is 15 amino acids long. From germline, CDR1 is SQVTM and CDR2 ANQGSEA. CDR3: CSVEATSGLYNEQFF. The CDR3, as DNA: TGCAGCGTTGAAGCGACTAGCGGACTATACAATGAGCAGTTCTTC.

This chain connects TRBV7-2 to TRBJ2-5; D unresolved. Trimming cost V 1 base and J 7 bases, with 13 bases left between them. Germline CDR1 is SGHTA and CDR2 is FQGNSA. CDR3 length: 14 amino acids. CDR3 sequence (DNA): TGTGCCAGCAGCTTAGTAGACCGGGTGGGGACCCAGTACTTC. It specifies CASSLVDRVGTQYF.

The rearrangement joins TRBV7-9 to TRBJ1-6; D not resolved. The CDR3 has 15 amino acids. CDR1 is SEHNR, CDR2 FQNEAQ, per germline (reference sequence). The V end lost 3 bases, the J end lost 10 bases, and 16 bases lay between the germline ends. CDR3 bases: TGTGCCAGCAGCTTTGGGAACGTTCGGGAGTCACCCCTCCACTTT. Amino acids: CASSFGNVRESPLHF.

The sample holds a few counts of this clone. The CDR3 nucleotides are TGCGCCAGCAGCCTCACCGCCGACAGGGGGTCGGGCTACACCTTC. This encodes CASSLTADRGSGYTF. The chain couples TRBV5-1 to TRBJ1-2; 9 nucleotides match TRBD1. V was pared by 4 bases and J by 8 bases, with 12 bases of the junction left unmatched. Germline V CDR1 and CDR2: SGHRS, YFSETQ. This CDR3 is built from 15 residues.

V is TRBV30 and J is TRBJ1-5; D possibly corresponds to TRBD1 (5 bases). Germline values: CDR1 GTSNPN, CDR2 SVGIG (reference sequence). The CDR3 has 13 residues. Trimming removed 1 base from V and 3 bases from J, with 7 bases in between. CDR3 amino acids: CAWSEGSNQPQHF. In DNA form, the CDR3 reads TGTGCCTGGAGTGAGGGGTCCAATCAGCCCCAGCATTTT.

This clone was seen once. The genes are TRBV9 and TRBJ2-2, with D possibly being TRBD2 (5 bases). The length of the CDR3 is 17 residues. The V end was cut by 0 bases, the J end by 5 bases, with 17 bases between. Germline values: CDR1 SGDLS, CDR2 YYNGEE. Here the CDR3 reads CASSVALANSRTGELFF. Here the CDR3 DNA reads TGTGCCAGCAGCGTAGCTCTAGCCAATAGTCGGACCGGGGAGCTGTTTTTT.

The chain combines TRBV7-7 with TRBJ2-5; 10 bases fit TRBD1. The J segment lost 5 bases and the V segment lost 5 bases, leaving 11 bases of the junction unmatched. This CDR3 has 16 amino acids. CDR1 SSHAT and CDR2 FNYEAQ come from the germline V gene (reference sequence). CDR3 loop: CASSHLATGGWETQYF. In nucleotides, the CDR3 is TGTGCCAGCAGCCACCTAGCGACAGGGGGCTGGGAGACCCAGTACTTC. Full variable domain (missing parts from reference TRBV7-7 and TRBJ2-5): GAGVSQSPRYKVTKRGQDVTLRCDPISSHATLYWYQQALGQGPEFLTYFNYEAQPDKSGLPSDRFSAERPEGSISTLTIQRTEQRDSAMYRCASSHLATGGWETQYFGPGTRLLVL.

The chain has TRBV7-8 and TRBJ2-1; the match to TRBD2 covers 7 bases. The CDR3 covers 15 residues. Losses at the gene ends were 4 bases for V and 3 bases for J; bases not matched to a gene: 6. Germline CDR1 and CDR2: SGHVS and FQNEAQ. The CDR3 DNA follows: TGTGCCAGCAGCTGGCTAGCGGCAGTCTACAATGAGCAGTTCTTC. It yields the protein CASSWLAAVYNEQFF.

This chain joins TRBV5-6 and TRBJ2-1; TRBD2 matches 9 bases. This CDR3 is 13 amino acids long. Germline-derived CDR1 and CDR2 are SGHDT and YYEEEE. Trimming at V came to 7 bases and at J to 7 bases, leaving 6 bases not matched to a gene. CDR3 in DNA: TGTGCCAGCCGCGGGAGGGCGTCAAATGAGCAGTTCTTC. Encoded protein: CASRGRASNEQFF.

This chain joins TRBV6-4 and TRBJ2-3; 11 bases match TRBD2. The CDR3 runs to 16 residues. Losses at the gene ends were 6 bases for V and 3 bases for J; bases not matched to a gene: 8. Per germline, CDR1 MRHNA and CDR2 SNTAGT. The CDR3 sequence: CASSVSGGALTDTQYF. The CDR3 DNA reads as TGTGCCAGCAGCGTTAGCGGGGGGGCCCTTACAGATACGCAGTATTTT.

This clone turned up a few times. V usage is TRBV9 and J usage is TRBJ2-2; D possibly corresponds to TRBD1 (5 bases). Trimming pared 1 base from V and 5 bases from J, leaving 9 bases between. This CDR3 region has 14 residues. Germline assignment: CDR1 SGDLS and CDR2 YYNGEE. The CDR3 is CASSVTGRTGELFF. The CDR3 nucleotides read TGTGCCAGCAGCGTAACAGGAAGAACCGGGGAGCTGTTTTTT.

The CDR3 nucleotides read TGTGCCAGCAGCACGGGGACAGGGATAGCAGATACGCAGTATTTT. This gives the protein CASSTGTGIADTQYF. The rearrangement links TRBV5-6 to TRBJ2-3; 9 bases align to TRBD1. The CDR3 spans 15 residues. V was clipped by 4 bases and J by 4 bases; unmatched bases: 7. Germline V lookup: CDR1 SGHDT, CDR2 YYEEEE. The full variable domain, its missing parts supplied by reference TRBV5-6 and TRBJ2-3, is DAGVTQSPTHLIKTRGQQVTLRCSPKSGHDTVSWYQQALGQGPQFIFQYYEEEERQRGNFPDRFSGHQFPNYSSELNVNALLLGDSALYLCASSTGTGIADTQYFGPGTRLTVL.

This chain joins TRBV6-6 and TRBJ2-2; 10 bases are a match to TRBD2. Germline assignment: CDR1 MNHNY and CDR2 SVGAGI (reference sequence). V shed 6 bases, J shed 5 bases, and the junction held 6 bases outside the gene matches. This CDR3 is built from 15 residues. Written as DNA, the CDR3 is TGTGCCAGCAGCCCAGGACTAGCGGTAACCGGGGAGCTGTTTTTT. Translation: CASSPGLAVTGELFF.

The chain has TRBV4-3 and TRBJ1-1; D perhaps matches TRBD1 (5 bases). Germline CDR1 LGHNA, CDR2 YSLEER. Trimming left V 4 bases short and J 5 bases short, with 17 bases between. This CDR3 has 15 residues. The CDR3 is CASSLRQNYHTEAFF. The CDR3 nucleotides are TGCGCCAGCAGCCTTCGACAGAATTATCATACTGAAGCTTTCTTT.

The gene calls are TRBV13 and TRBJ2-3; TRBD2 matches 14 bases. The ends lost 0 bases at V and 3 bases at J; junction bases unmatched: 17. The V gene's germline CDR1 is PRHDT and CDR2 FYEKMQ (reference sequence). This CDR3 has 22 residues. The DNA for the CDR3 is TGTGCCAGCAGCTTAGGCACCCCGGGACTAGCGGGGGCTCCACCCGCAACAGATACGCAGTATTTT. Amino acids: CASSLGTPGLAGAPPATDTQYF.